Below are 21 T cell receptor beta chains sequenced from a single sample in a study of CD8+CD57+ T cells in acquired aplastic anemia. TCR beta VDJ and CDR3 profiles were obtained from a genomic DNA template. TCRdb passed the reads through MiXCR, listing each CDR3 protein once. The sample lists 450,000 to 550,000 distinct CDR3 sequences, around 33% occurring once. Patients chosen for sequencing had CD8+CD57+ cells that had expanded, as shown by flow cytometry. The sequenced sample consisted of sorted CD4+, CD8+, or CD8+CD57+ T cells (not recorded which) from PBMCs. These receptors were obtained from a human donor with aplastic anemia.

About this clonotype itself: This clone may be a read error of a much larger clone one base away. This chain uses TRBV7-9 with TRBJ2-7, with 8 bases fitting TRBD1. The ends lost 6 bases at V and 3 bases at J; junction bases unmatched: 4. CDR3 length equals 13 residues. Germline loops: CDR1 SEHNR, CDR2 FQNEAQ (reference sequence). CDR3 bases: TGTGCCAGCAGAACCGGGACAGGCTACGAGCAGTACTTC. This encodes CASRTGTGYEQYF.

V usage is TRBV7-2 and J usage is TRBJ2-5; D might be TRBD1 (6 bases). V was trimmed by 4 bases and J by 2 bases, leaving 14 bases between them. CDR3 length: 15 amino acids. Germline V CDR1 and CDR2: SGHTA, FQGNSA. The CDR3 region is CASSYSGTSQETQYF. The CDR3 nucleotides read TGTGCCAGCAGCTATTCCGGGACATCACAAGAGACCCAGTACTTC.

The chain links TRBV30 to TRBJ1-1; D is unresolved. The V and J ends lost 3 bases and 4 bases respectively, with 6 bases between them. Germline V gene lookup returns CDR1 GTSNPN and CDR2 SVGIG (reference sequence). This CDR3 has 11 residues. Here the CDR3 DNA reads TGTGCCTGGAGCCCGCGCACTGAAGCTTTCTTT. Encoded protein: CAWSPRTEAFF.

This clonotype was found a few times. The junction departs from germline at one end; a sequencing error may be responsible. V usage is TRBV7-2 and J usage is TRBJ1-2; D uncertain. The germline gives CDR1 SGHTA, CDR2 FQGNSA. The CDR3 has 15 amino acids. This CDR3 reads CASSLFGYANDGYTF. The DNA of the CDR3 is TGTGCCAGCAGCTTATTCGGGTACGCTAACGATGGCTACACCTTC.

This clonotype has at least ten counts. The rearrangement uses TRBV25-1 and TRBJ2-3; perhaps TRBD2 as D (5 bases). Trimming cost V 6 bases and J 2 bases, with 9 bases left between them. CDR1 and CDR2 from the germline V gene are MGHDK and SYGVNS. This CDR3 has 13 amino acids. As DNA, the CDR3 is TGTGCCAGCAGGCGGGCCTCCACAGATACGCAGTATTTT. It encodes CASRRASTDTQYF.

This clonotype was detected a few times. This rearrangement joins TRBV7-9 to TRBJ2-5; TRBD1 matches at 9 bases. Germline CDR1 is SEHNR and CDR2 is FQNEAQ (reference sequence). Trimming at V came to 5 bases and at J to 9 bases, leaving 13 bases not matched to a gene. This CDR3 has 15 residues. The CDR3 loop reads CASSLRDRVGSAQYF. CDR3 bases: TGTGCCAGCAGCCTTCGGGACAGGGTTGGTTCTGCCCAGTACTTC.

This clonotype has only a few counts. This chain connects TRBV7-9 to TRBJ2-5; 9 bases match TRBD1. Germline lookup yields CDR1 SEHNR and CDR2 FQNEAQ (reference sequence). Trimming took 1 base from V and 5 from J; bases not matched to a gene: 5. The length of the CDR3 is 15 residues. The CDR3 sequence is CASSLGTGVSETQYF. The CDR3 DNA follows: TGTGCCAGCAGCTTAGGGACAGGGGTCAGTGAGACCCAGTACTTC.

The V call is TRBV9, the J call TRBJ1-1, with D perhaps TRBD1 (5 bases). The length of the CDR3 is 13 residues. The V gene lost 0 bases and the J gene lost 7 bases, with 10 bases spanning the gap. CDR1 SGDLS and CDR2 YYNGEE come from the germline V gene. This CDR3 is CASSVEGLGEAFF. The DNA of the CDR3 is TGTGCCAGCAGCGTAGAGGGGTTAGGTGAAGCTTTCTTT.

The rearrangement uses TRBV20-1 and TRBJ1-4, with TRBD1 matching 7 bases. The CDR3 runs to 13 residues. CDR1 and CDR2 from the germline V gene are DFQATT and SNEGSKA (reference sequence). V gave up 6 bases and J gave up 2 bases; unmatched junction bases: 3. This CDR3 reads CSAQTGTNEKLFF. CDR3 nucleotides: TGCAGTGCACAGACAGGGACTAATGAAAAACTGTTTTTT.

This clonotype has at least ten counts. V usage is TRBV29-1 and J usage is TRBJ1-1, with 8 bases that match TRBD1. Germline trimming cut 4 bases from V and 3 bases from J; bases unmatched to any gene: 7. CDR1 and CDR2 from the germline V gene are SQVTM and ANQGSEA. CDR3 length equals 14 residues. The CDR3 nucleotides read TGCAGCGTTGGACAGGGGACTCACGACACTGAAGCTTTCTTT. Residues: CSVGQGTHDTEAFF.

The rearrangement links TRBV6-6 to TRBJ2-7; the match to TRBD1 covers 9 bases. CDR1 and CDR2 (germline): MNHNY, SVGAGI (reference sequence). The CDR3 is 14 amino acids. After removal of 6 bases from V and 6 bases from J, the junction contained 9 bases not matched to a gene. DNA for the CDR3: TGTGCCAGCAGGAGGGGACAGGGAGGGGCCGAGCAGTACTTC. Encoded protein: CASRRGQGGAEQYF.

The V call is TRBV20-1, the J call TRBJ1-2; D is perhaps TRBD1 (6 bases). This CDR3 is built from 17 residues. V gave up 3 bases and J gave up 4 bases, with 24 bases separating them. Germline V gene lookup returns CDR1 DFQATT and CDR2 SNEGSKA (reference sequence). CDR3 loop: CSASQLGDRTTGYGYTF. DNA for the CDR3: TGCAGTGCTAGCCAGTTGGGAGACAGGACAACTGGCTATGGCTACACCTTC.

J is TRBJ1-1 and V is TRBV5-4; tentative D call: TRBD1 (5 bases). The CDR3 sequence is 16 residues long. Germline CDR1 and CDR2: SGHNT and YYREEE (reference sequence). Trimming took 2 bases from V and 1 from J, leaving 15 bases between them. For the CDR3, the DNA is TGTGCCAGCAGCTTACAAGGGGTCACGCCGAACACTGAAGCTTTCTTT. Translated, it gives CASSLQGVTPNTEAFF. Drawing the rest from reference TRBV5-4 and TRBJ1-1, the complete variable domain is ETGVTQSPTHLIKTRGQQVTLRCSSQSGHNTVSWYQQALGQGPQFIFQYYREEENGRGNFPPRFSGLQFPNYSSELNVNALELDDSALYLCASSLQGVTPNTEAFFGQGTRLTVV.

The chain recombines TRBV2 with TRBJ2-7, with 7 bases lining up with TRBD1. Trimming took 5 bases from V and 1 from J; bases not matched to a gene: 8. The germline V gene has CDR1 SNHLY and CDR2 FYNNEI. CDR3 length equals 15 residues. As DNA, the CDR3 is TGTGCCAGCAGTCTAAGACAGGGCCAATCCTACGAGCAGTACTTC. Residues: CASSLRQGQSYEQYF.

Regarding this clonotype: One end of the junction does not line up with germline, which may come from a read error. The chain recombines TRBV5-1 with TRBJ2-7, with 8 bases that match TRBD1. The germline V gene has CDR1 SGHRS and CDR2 YFSETQ. The CDR3 loop spans 13 amino acids. The CDR3 region is CASGLDRVREQYF. CDR3 nucleotides: TGCGCCAGCGGCTTGGACAGGGTCCGCGAGCAGTACTTC.

A single count supports this clonotype. This may be a read error, as it is one base from a much larger clone. The chain links TRBV7-2 to TRBJ1-2; no reliable D call. CDR3 length: 15 residues. Germline CDR1 reads SGHTA; CDR2 reads FQGNSA. V was trimmed by 5 bases and J by 0 bases, leaving 13 bases between them. CDR3 residues: CASSPEGTSNYGYTF. The CDR3 nucleotides are TGTGCCAGCAGCCCCGAGGGCACCTCTAACTATGGCTACACCTTC.

In its sample, this clonotype was seen a few times. The V gene is TRBV6-1, the J gene TRBJ2-6; D may be TRBD2 (5 bases). Germline V gene data show CDR1 as MNHNS and CDR2 as SASEGT. The CDR3 consists of 15 residues. The V end was cut by 9 bases, the J end by 7 bases, with 19 bases between. The CDR3 spells CASGLQPLVANVLTF. For the CDR3, the DNA is TGTGCCAGTGGACTTCAACCGCTTGTAGCCAACGTCCTGACTTTC.

In the case of this clonotype: The junction shows a germline mismatch at one end, possibly a read error. The chain combines TRBV10-3 with TRBJ1-5; 7 nucleotides agree with TRBD1. Looked up from germline, CDR1 is ENHRY and CDR2 is SYGVKD. This CDR3 comprises 17 residues. The CDR3 sequence: CASSQKQGTGRDQPQHF. Here the CDR3 DNA reads TGTGCCAGCAGTCAGAAACAGGGGACGGGCCGCGATCAGCCCCAGCATTTT.

The chain recombines TRBV9 with TRBJ1-5; tentative D call: TRBD1 (6 bases). This CDR3 has 15 amino acids. The V and J ends lost 7 bases and 3 bases respectively, with 17 bases between them. Germline V gene data show CDR1 as SGDLS and CDR2 as YYNGEE. The CDR3 nucleotides are TGTGCCAGCTCACCACCGGACAGAAACAATCAGCCCCAGCATTTT. Protein: CASSPPDRNNQPQHF.

V and J are TRBV29-1 and TRBJ2-6, with 15 bases identical to TRBD2. The CDR3 length is 16 residues. J lost 4 bases, V lost 7 bases, and 5 bases had no gene match. CDR1 and CDR2 (germline): SQVTM, ANQGSEA. In DNA, the CDR3 is TGCAGCGGGGGACTAGCGGGAGGAGCCGGGGCCAACGTCCTGACTTTC. This translates into CSGGLAGGAGANVLTF.

This clonotype showed up many times. This chain connects TRBV7-8 to TRBJ2-7; TRBD2 matches 7 bases. V shed 2 bases and J 1 base; nucleotides not matched to a gene: 2. This CDR3 has 14 residues. The germline CDR1 and CDR2 sequences are SGHVS and FQNEAQ. The CDR3 nucleotides are TGTGCCAGCAGCTTACTAGCGGCTTCCTACGAGCAGTACTTC. Its translation is CASSLLAASYEQYF.